The T cell receptor beta chain described here comes from a study of blood T cell repertoires in COVID-19. Study at large: The study drew acute and convalescent COVID-19 samples from the United States, Italy and Spain. PBMCs, B-cell-depleted T cells, or T cells were the source of the cDNA or gDNA that made up the material.

V was trimmed by 8 bases and J by 6 bases, leaving 16 bases between them. The CDR3 is made up of 13 amino acids. The germline CDR1 and CDR2 sequences are LNHDA and SQIVND (reference sequence). Authors' analysis steps: Amplification of reference gene primers was used by the study to estimate nucleated cell counts. TCRdb's copy holds only in-frame clones and misses some; the assay was immunoSEQ multiplex PCR. D and trimming were read from the DNA, whereas the V and J calls and clone size are those reported in that table. The sample records 250,000 to 350,000 clones, roughly 89% being singletons. The chain carries TRBV19 and TRBJ1-1, with unresolved D. The sample was peripheral blood. This TCR was recovered from a woman in her 30s with active or convalescent COVID-19. The CDR3 DNA reads TGTGCCAGTGAGGTTGCGGGAGGCTCTGAAGCTTTCTTT. Translation: CASEVAGGSEAFF.